One sample yielded the 29 T cell receptor beta chains listed below, sequenced in a study of cytomegalovirus exposure and HLA in healthy donors (dated by TCRdb to 2016 to 2017). Receptors were amplified or captured by the immunoSEQ multiplex PCR assay. For the multiplex PCR, a mixture combining 60 forward primers for TCR Vbeta segments and 13 reverse primers for TCR Jbeta segments was used. This immuneACCESS table, as held by TCRdb, lists in-frame sequences with V and J called but not all clones. Of the missing ones, under half trace to an unresolved V gene in checked studies; the others have no known cause. Here the sample has over 150,000 clones; approximately 81% occur a single time. Together, the top ten hold 1% of the sample. Sequences were obtained from PBMCs. The receptor source for this set is a boy aged 2 to 10 in good health and CMV-seronegative.

A single count supports this clone. The chain uses TRBV27 and TRBJ2-1; D might be TRBD2 (6 bases). The length of the CDR3 is 16 residues. Germline CDR1 reads MNHEY; CDR2 reads SMNVEV (reference sequence). V was shortened by 5 bases and J by 2 bases, with 16 bases between the two germline ends. CDR3 amino acids: CASSPGGGITYNEQFF. Written as DNA, the CDR3 is TGTGCCAGCAGTCCCGGTGGGGGGATTACCTACAATGAGCAGTTCTTC.

This clone was seen a single time. This chain uses TRBV5-1 with TRBJ2-3; 7 positions agree with TRBD2. Germline CDR1 is SGHRS and CDR2 is YFSETQ. V lost 0 bases, J lost 3 bases, and 7 bases stayed unmatched. The CDR3 is made up of 16 amino acids. CDR3 sequence reads: CASSLAGGSLTDTQYF. The CDR3 DNA sequence: TGCGCCAGCAGCTTGGCTGGCGGGAGTTTGACAGATACGCAGTATTTT.

The chain couples TRBV11-2 to TRBJ2-5, with 8 bases that match TRBD1. CDR1 and CDR2 (germline): SGHAT, FQNNGV. The CDR3 has 15 residues. Unmatched junction bases numbered 10, after V lost 6 bases and J lost 4 bases. The CDR3 sequence is CASREDREVRETQYF. CDR3 in DNA: TGTGCCAGCAGGGAGGACAGGGAAGTCCGAGAGACCCAGTACTTC.

The chain carries TRBV5-6 and TRBJ2-1, with no clear D. The germline CDR1 and CDR2 sequences are SGHDT and YYEEEE. This CDR3 region has 16 residues. The V end was cut by 8 bases, the J end by 0 bases, with 18 bases between. CDR3: CARRARDRHSYNEQFF. The CDR3 region has the DNA TGTGCCAGGCGTGCTAGAGATCGCCACTCCTACAATGAGCAGTTCTTC.

The genes are TRBV7-8 and TRBJ2-1; D is perhaps TRBD2 (6 bases). The length of the CDR3 is 17 residues. The germline V and J ends were trimmed by 2 bases and 7 bases, with 21 bases remaining between them. Germline CDR1 is SGHVS and CDR2 is FQNEAQ. CDR3 DNA sequence: TGTGCCAGCAGCTTATTGAAGGGAGGCGGAACGGTTAATGAGCAGTTCTTC. Its protein is CASSLLKGGGTVNEQFF.

This chain links TRBV4-1 with TRBJ2-5; the match to TRBD2 covers 10 bases. The germline V gene encodes CDR1 MGHRA and CDR2 YSYEKL. The junction had 9 bases not matched to a gene; V was cut back by 1 base and J by 4 bases. This CDR3 is built from 17 residues. CDR3 nucleotide sequence: TGCGCCAGCAGCCAAGGACTTAGCGGGGGGAACTCAGAGACCCAGTACTTC. Translation: CASSQGLSGGNSETQYF.

This rearrangement joins TRBV9 to TRBJ1-1; TRBD1 might be the D (5 bases). Trimming shortened V by 4 bases and J by 1 base, and 14 bases separated the two germline ends. Per germline, CDR1 SGDLS and CDR2 YYNGEE. This CDR3 spans 15 amino acids. In DNA, the CDR3 is TGTGCCAGCAGCCCGGGACGACTAGGGAACACTGAAGCTTTCTTT. The encoded protein is CASSPGRLGNTEAFF.

The J gene is TRBJ1-4, the V gene TRBV6-5, with 7 bases identical to TRBD1. J gave up 7 bases and V 3 bases, and 8 bases lay outside the gene matches. The germline gives CDR1 MNHEY, CDR2 SVGAGI. CDR3 length equals 15 residues. The DNA for the CDR3 is TGTGCCAGCAGTTATCTGACAGGGACGGGTGAAAAACTGTTTTTT. The encoded protein is CASSYLTGTGEKLFF.

The rearrangement links TRBV28 to TRBJ2-1, with a tentative D call TRBD2 (6 bases). The germline V and J ends were trimmed by 5 bases and 6 bases, with 14 bases remaining between them. The CDR3 sequence is 14 residues long. Germline V lookup: CDR1 MDHEN, CDR2 SYDVKM. For the CDR3, the DNA is TGTGCCAGCAGTGCCCGGGAGTCCCGCAATGAGCAGTTCTTC. This translates into CASSARESRNEQFF.

The chain joins TRBV28 to TRBJ1-5; D ambiguous. In germline, CDR1 is MDHEN, CDR2 SYDVKM. Trimming shortened V by 9 bases and J by 2 bases, and 17 bases separated the two germline ends. CDR3 size: 15 residues. The CDR3 DNA follows: TGTGCCAGTCATCCGTTCGGAGGGCGCAATCAGCCCCAGCATTTT. This codes for CASHPFGGRNQPQHF.

The J gene is TRBJ1-1, the V gene TRBV28; D perhaps matches TRBD1 (6 bases). V lost 5 bases, J lost 7 bases, and 14 bases lay in between. The germline V gene encodes CDR1 MDHEN and CDR2 SYDVKM. This CDR3 spans 13 amino acids. This CDR3 reads CASSQDRFGEAFF. As DNA, the CDR3 is TGTGCCAGCAGTCAAGACAGGTTCGGTGAAGCTTTCTTT.

The V call is TRBV5-8, the J call TRBJ2-7; 8 positions match TRBD1. In germline, CDR1 is SGHTS, CDR2 YDEGEE. J was trimmed by 6 bases and V by 6 bases; bases with no gene match: 8. The CDR3 is 13 amino acids. This chain's CDR3 is CASNLGQGGEQYF. The DNA for the CDR3 is TGTGCCAGCAACCTAGGACAGGGTGGCGAGCAGTACTTC.

The rearrangement joins TRBV2 to TRBJ2-5; D is unresolved. Germline CDR1 and CDR2: SNHLY and FYNNEI. Trimming cost V 2 bases and J 4 bases, with 5 bases left between them. The CDR3 loop spans 12 amino acids. The CDR3 DNA follows: TGTGCCAGCAGTGAAAACAGAGAGACCCAGTACTTC. Residues: CASSENRETQYF.

The chain links TRBV6-6 to TRBJ1-1, with 8 positions matching TRBD1. V lost 5 bases and J lost 4; bases outside the gene matches: 3. Germline CDR1 is MNHNY and CDR2 is SVGAGI (reference sequence). The length of the CDR3 is 13 residues. This CDR3 is CASSLDRGTEAFF. CDR3 nucleotide sequence: TGTGCCAGCAGTCTTGACAGGGGCACTGAAGCTTTCTTT.

This chain connects TRBV28 to TRBJ2-5; 8 nucleotides match TRBD2. This CDR3 spans 16 amino acids. CDR1 and CDR2 from the germline V gene are MDHEN and SYDVKM. The V segment lost 6 bases and the J segment 5 bases; nucleotides outside the gene matches: 14. Written as DNA, the CDR3 is TGTGCCAGCAGCCGGGAGGGCCGGCTCCCGGCGGAGACCCAGTACTTC. The encoded protein is CASSREGRLPAETQYF.

The chain uses TRBV6-1 and TRBJ2-1; 10 positions agree with TRBD2. Germline V gene data show CDR1 as MNHNS and CDR2 as SASEGT. The CDR3 sequence is 15 residues long. V dropped 6 bases and J dropped 3; count of bases not matched to a gene: 5. As DNA, the CDR3 is TGTGCCAGCAGACAAGGACTAGCGGACTACAATGAGCAGTTCTTC. Translated, it gives CASRQGLADYNEQFF.

The chain combines TRBV7-3 with TRBJ2-6; D is perhaps TRBD1 (5 bases). Germline V gene data show CDR1 as SGHTA and CDR2 as FQGTGA. Deletions cut 5 bases from V and 4 bases from J, with 24 bases between. CDR3 size: 19 residues. CDR3 bases: TGTGCCAGCAGCCCCCTCCCTCCCAGGGCCGAAGTGGGGGCCAACGTCCTGACTTTC. Encoded protein: CASSPLPPRAEVGANVLTF. Full variable domain (remainder filled in from reference TRBV7-3 and TRBJ2-6): GAGVSQTPSNKVTEKGKYVELRCDPISGHTALYWYRQSLGQGPEFLIYFQGTGAADDSGLPNDRFFAVRPEGSVSTLKIQRTERGDSAVYLCASSPLPPRAEVGANVLTFGAGSRLTVL.

The chain couples TRBV6-1 to TRBJ1-6; D remains unclear. V shed 4 bases and J shed 9 bases, with 10 bases lying between them. The CDR3 has 13 amino acids. The germline CDR1 and CDR2 sequences are MNHNS and SASEGT. The CDR3: CASSGGSGSPLHF. CDR3 in DNA: TGTGCCAGCAGTGGAGGTTCGGGTTCACCCCTCCACTTT.

The chain joins TRBV5-4 to TRBJ2-7, with 9 nucleotides matching TRBD1. V shed 4 bases, J shed 4 bases, and the junction held 3 bases outside the gene matches. Germline V gene lookup returns CDR1 SGHNT and CDR2 YYREEE (reference sequence). The CDR3 extends over 13 amino acids. The CDR3, as DNA: TGTGCCAGCAGCGGGACAGGGACGTACGAGCAGTACTTC. Its translation: CASSGTGTYEQYF. Drawing the rest from reference TRBV5-4 and TRBJ2-7, the complete variable domain is ETGVTQSPTHLIKTRGQQVTLRCSSQSGHNTVSWYQQALGQGPQFIFQYYREEENGRGNFPPRFSGLQFPNYSSELNVNALELDDSALYLCASSGTGTYEQYFGPGTRLTVT.

The chain employs TRBV5-4 and TRBJ1-2; unclear D gene. Deletions cut 4 bases from V and 8 bases from J, with 9 bases between. Germline-derived CDR1 and CDR2 are SGHNT and YYREEE (reference sequence). The CDR3 has 11 amino acids. This CDR3 is CASSDYGGYTF. The CDR3, as DNA: TGTGCCAGCAGCGACTATGGGGGCTACACCTTC.

The chain has TRBV4-1 and TRBJ2-1; D is unresolved. The CDR3 runs to 13 residues. V was cut by 1 base and J by 4 bases, with 5 bases left in between. Germline CDR1 reads MGHRA; CDR2 reads YSYEKL. The chain's CDR3 is CASSQVPYNEQFF. The CDR3 region has the DNA TGCGCCAGCAGCCAAGTTCCGTACAATGAGCAGTTCTTC.

The chain employs TRBV7-9 and TRBJ2-1, with D possibly matching TRBD1 (7 bases). Germline CDR1 SEHNR, CDR2 FQNEAQ (reference sequence). V was shortened by 2 bases and J by 0 bases, with 11 bases between the two germline ends. The CDR3 length is 16 residues. DNA of the CDR3: TGTGCCAGCAGCTTACAGGGGGGAAACTCCTACAATGAGCAGTTCTTC. Encoded protein: CASSLQGGNSYNEQFF.

The chain joins TRBV19 to TRBJ1-5, with a weak D call TRBD1 (5 bases). V was shortened by 2 bases and J by 9 bases, with 17 bases between the two germline ends. The CDR3 sequence is 15 residues long. From germline, CDR1 is LNHDA and CDR2 SQIVND (reference sequence). The CDR3 reads CASSIKLGLLSPQHF. DNA for the CDR3: TGTGCCAGTAGTATAAAATTGGGGCTGTTGTCGCCCCAGCATTTT.

This clone has a handful of counts. This rearrangement joins TRBV6-6 to TRBJ2-2, with TRBD1 matching 10 bases. After removal of 6 bases from V and 4 bases from J, the junction contained 5 bases not matched to a gene. This CDR3 is 15 amino acids long. Germline CDR1 MNHNY, CDR2 SVGAGI (reference sequence). CDR3 amino acids: CASRTTGGITGELFF. The DNA of the CDR3 is TGTGCCAGCAGGACGACAGGGGGCATCACCGGGGAGCTGTTTTTT.

This rearrangement joins TRBV6-5 to TRBJ1-1, with D perhaps matching TRBD1 (6 bases). CDR1 is MNHEY and CDR2 is SVGAGI in the germline V gene. The CDR3 is 15 residues long. Trimming cost V 4 bases and J 4 bases, with 16 bases left between them. The CDR3 loop is CASSSPRGAGTEAFF. The CDR3 nucleotides are TGTGCCAGCAGTTCCCCCCGGGGGGCAGGCACTGAAGCTTTCTTT.

The chain carries TRBV30 and TRBJ2-2; a possible D gene is TRBD2 (5 bases). Germline V gives CDR1 GTSNPN, CDR2 SVGIG (reference sequence). Trimming stripped 0 bases from V and 7 bases from J, with 6 bases between. The CDR3 is 12 amino acids. CDR3 residues: CAWSVRGGELFF. CDR3 coding DNA: TGTGCCTGGAGTGTACGGGGCGGGGAGCTGTTTTTT.

CDR3 in amino acids: CASSLSGTGYEQYV. The CDR3 DNA reads as TGTGCCAGCAGCTTATCCGGGACAGGCTACGAGCAGTACGTC. This chain uses TRBV11-2 with TRBJ2-7, with 8 positions matching TRBD1. CDR3 length: 14 residues. The J segment lost 3 bases and the V segment lost 2 bases, leaving 3 bases of the junction unmatched. Germline assignment: CDR1 SGHAT and CDR2 FQNNGV.

This rearrangement joins TRBV6-5 to TRBJ2-1; D is unclear. Trimming pared 5 bases from V and 1 base from J, leaving 12 bases between. Per the germline V gene, CDR1 is MNHEY and CDR2 is SVGAGI. The CDR3 runs to 15 residues. The CDR3 is CASSPTGNSYNEQFF. The CDR3 bases are TGTGCCAGCAGTCCCACGGGTAATTCCTACAATGAGCAGTTCTTC.

V is TRBV6-1 and J is TRBJ1-3, with 7 nucleotides matching TRBD1. This CDR3 comprises 15 residues. CDR1 is MNHNS, CDR2 SASEGT, per germline. V trimming: 5 bases; J trimming: 2 bases; junction bases outside the gene matches: 6. The DNA for the CDR3 is TGTGCCAGCAGTTCACTTAGGGGGCCTGGAAACACCATATATTTT. Protein: CASSSLRGPGNTIYF.